This record covers a single T cell receptor (beta chain). The antigen this receptor binds is unknown. Per-base quality was not reported, and no clone a single base away is much larger than it. The data belong to a study of control samples from healthy donors and cancer patients (dated by TCRdb to the early 2020s). The method behind the library was the immunoSEQ multiplex PCR assay. Not all clones reach the TCRdb copy of this immuneACCESS table, which keeps in-frame sequences only. Checked studies attribute under half of the gap to unresolved V genes and leave the rest unexplained. The sample contains about 180,000 clones, around 90% of them found a single time. The ten largest clones take up around 1.4% of the sample. According to the germline V gene, CDR1 reads SGHTA and CDR2 reads FQGNSA. The germline V end is reduced by 0 bases and the J end by 6 bases; junction bases left unmatched: 11. Including the terminal cysteine and phenylalanine, the CDR3 comprises 17 residues. The DNA shown is the 51-base CDR3, in frame from base 1.

The clonotype originates from a woman aged 45-65 years in good health. The specimen sequenced was blood. The chain joins TRBV7-2 to TRBJ2-3, with TRBD2 matching 8 junction bases. The DNA sequence reads TGTGCCAGCAGCTTAGCCACTAGCGGTAGGGGGGAGGATACGCAGTATTTT. Protein translation: CASSLATSGRGEDTQYF.